Below, one TCR beta chain is given with its context. The assay was immunoSEQ multiplex PCR, and TCRdb's table has in-frame clones only and misses some. The table has approximately 760,000 clones, around 85% seen once; the top ten hold roughly 0.01%. This sample stems from a study of shared T cell receptors in the human thymus. Germline trimming cut 4 bases from V and 7 bases from J; bases unmatched to any gene: 20. CDR1 is MDHEN, CDR2 SYDVKM, per germline. This CDR3 contains 19 residues. The data were also submitted as part of a second study, on human thymus T cells. That paper notes: Thymus pieces cut out during corrective heart surgery were the tissue that was used.

The source of this sequence is a girl under two years old with a congenital heart defect. What was sequenced was thymocytes. The V and J genes are TRBV28 and TRBJ1-1; 11 positions agree with TRBD1. The CDR3 DNA reads as TGTGCCAGCAGTTCCACATACGGAATACCAGGACAGGGGGCGGGTGAAGCTTTCTTT. As protein: CASSSTYGIPGQGAGEAFF.